These 10 T cell receptor beta chains came from one sample sequenced in a study of T cells in tuberculosis. Only in-frame clones appear in the TCRdb table, and some are missing; sequencing was by immunoSEQ multiplex PCR. Of about 23,000 clones in the sample, around 95% are singletons; the top ten hold 9% to 9.5%. Sample: PBMCs. The receptor source for this set is a donor aged 10-35 years with latent tuberculosis or without tuberculosis infection.

This sequence joins TRBV5-8 and TRBJ2-3; 7 bases are shared with TRBD2. Trimming cost V 5 bases and J 1 base; bases outside gene matches: 7. Germline assignment: CDR1 SGHTS and CDR2 YDEGEE. This CDR3 is 15 amino acids long. The CDR3 DNA sequence: TGTGCCAGCAGACTCCGCGGGGGACGCACAGATACGCAGTATTTT. This sequence encodes CASRLRGGRTDTQYF.

The J gene is TRBJ1-3, the V gene TRBV6-5; D may be TRBD1 (6 bases). V was clipped by 8 bases and J by 4 bases, with 12 bases between them. Germline V gene sequence: CDR1 MNHEY, CDR2 SVGAGI. There are 13 residues in the CDR3. The CDR3 loop is CASVGAKGNTIYF. CDR3 sequence (DNA): TGTGCCAGCGTGGGGGCGAAAGGAAACACCATATATTTT.

The chain is built from TRBV6-1 and TRBJ1-2; D unresolved. Germline V gives CDR1 MNHNS, CDR2 SASEGT. Trimming shortened V by 4 bases and J by 0 bases, and 15 bases separated the two germline ends. The CDR3 runs to 16 residues. This CDR3 reads CASSGPDLLTNYGYTF. CDR3 sequence (DNA): TGTGCCAGCAGTGGCCCGGACTTACTCACTAACTATGGCTACACCTTC.

The gene calls are TRBV2 and TRBJ2-2, with a tentative D call TRBD1 (6 bases). Germline assignment: CDR1 SNHLY and CDR2 FYNNEI. Trimming shortened V by 1 base and J by 9 bases, and 9 bases separated the two germline ends. CDR3 length: 13 amino acids. The CDR3 region has the DNA TGTGCCAGCAGTGAAGTCAGGGGAAGGGAGCTGTTTTTT. Residues: CASSEVRGRELFF.

V gene TRBV6-1 combines with J gene TRBJ2-1; TRBD1 matches 8 bases. Trimming took 3 bases from V and 9 from J; bases not matched to a gene: 10. Germline-derived CDR1 and CDR2 are MNHNS and SASEGT. This CDR3 is 15 amino acids long. The CDR3 bases are TGTGCCAGCAGTGAGCAACAGGGGGTAGTATCTGAGCAGTTCTTC. It codes for CASSEQQGVVSEQFF.

The rearrangement uses TRBV13 and TRBJ1-3; the match to TRBD1 covers 9 bases. V shed 3 bases and J 8 bases; nucleotides not matched to a gene: 8. There are 15 residues in the CDR3. The V gene's germline CDR1 is PRHDT and CDR2 FYEKMQ (reference sequence). The CDR3 loop reads CASSFFRDRAHTIYF. Here the CDR3 DNA reads TGTGCCAGCAGCTTTTTCCGGGACAGGGCTCACACCATATATTTT. The full variable domain, with the rest looked up from reference TRBV13 and TRBJ1-3, is AAGVIQSPRHLIKEKRETATLKCYPIPRHDTVYWYQQGPGQDPQFLISFYEKMQSDKGSIPDRFSAQQFSDYHSELNMSSLELGDSALYFCASSFFRDRAHTIYFGEGSWLTVV.

This sequence joins TRBV5-8 and TRBJ1-4; 9 bases map to TRBD1. Germline V CDR1 and CDR2: SGHTS, YDEGEE. The V and J ends lost 0 bases and 7 bases, in that order; junction bases with no gene match: 1. CDR3 length: 14 amino acids. The CDR3 DNA is TGTGCCAGCAGCTTGGGACAGGGGGGTGAAAAACTGTTTTTT. It yields the protein CASSLGQGGEKLFF.

The chain recombines TRBV25-1 with TRBJ2-2, with D possibly matching TRBD2 (6 bases). The germline V gene encodes CDR1 MGHDK and CDR2 SYGVNS. Deletions cut 5 bases from V and 4 bases from J, with 17 bases between. The CDR3 is 16 residues long. The CDR3 sequence: CASSRSDYVATGELFF. The CDR3 DNA reads as TGTGCCAGCAGTCGGTCGGACTACGTGGCCACCGGGGAGCTGTTTTTT. Filled out from reference TRBV25-1 and TRBJ2-2, the complete variable domain reads EADIYQTPRYLVIGTGKKITLECSQTMGHDKMYWYQQDPGMELHLIHYSYGVNSTEKGDLSSESTVSRIRTEHFPLTLESARPSHTSQYLCASSRSDYVATGELFFGEGSRLTVL.

The V call is TRBV7-6, the J call TRBJ2-5, with 9 positions matching TRBD1. V lost 1 base, J lost 4 bases, and 13 bases stayed unmatched. The germline V gene has CDR1 SGHVS and CDR2 FNYEAQ. The CDR3 spans 18 residues. The CDR3 reads CASSLGRDREIQGETQYF. The CDR3 bases are TGTGCCAGCAGCTTAGGGCGGGACAGGGAGATTCAGGGAGAGACCCAGTACTTC.

The rearrangement links TRBV9 to TRBJ1-1; tentatively, D is TRBD1 (6 bases). Trimming took 4 bases from V and 6 from J, leaving 13 bases between them. CDR1 and CDR2 from the germline V gene are SGDLS and YYNGEE. This CDR3 region has 13 residues. In DNA form, the CDR3 reads TGTGCCAGCAGCCCCGACAGGACCCCTGAAGCTTTCTTT. It specifies CASSPDRTPEAFF.